This TCR beta chain was captured by sequencing in a study of T-cell memory formation after mild COVID-19 (dated by TCRdb to about 2021). Regarding the research as a whole: TCR sequence clusters from the two donors were largely donor specific. Longitudinal TCRalpha and TCRbeta repertoire sequencing tracked T-cell clones expanding and contracting after mild COVID-19 in two donors. Two young, previously healthy adult volunteers, one female and one male, were included in the cohort. Results and caveats for the whole study, not just this receptor: Balanced CD4/CD8 phenotypes were observed for clones contracting from day 15 to 85, whereas a bias towards CD4+ was observed for a second wave of clones expanding from day 15 to 37. The study included only a couple of mild cases, and larger cohorts that include severe cases with pre-infection samples were judged to be necessary. Some responding clones were detected in pre-infection memory, suggesting pre-existing cross-reactive memory T cells joined the SARS-CoV-2 response. Contracting CD4+ clones turned up mainly in the CM and EM memory subsets, whereas EMRA was where CD8+ clones were enriched. SARS-CoV-2 specificity of the second-wave clones peaking on day 37 was not confirmed.

Turning to this clonotype: Its antigen remains unidentified. Base quality data are lacking; no much larger clone is found one base away.

PBMCs were isolated by Ficoll-Paque density gradient centrifugation. The sample was run on an Illumina NovaSeq 6000. cDNA libraries for TCRalpha and TCRbeta were prepared by 5'RACE using constant-segment primers, with sample barcodes and unique molecular identifiers added. Trizol reagent was used to extract RNA from every sample. Libraries were amplified in two PCR steps, with a second sample barcode and Illumina TruSeq adapters added in the second step. Libraries were sequenced on an Illumina NovaSeq with 2 x 150 bp paired-end reads. The published analysis was carried out like this. With migec v1.2.7, reads were demultiplexed and then collapsed into UMI-guided consensus sequences. Using mixcr v2.1.11, UMI consensuses were aligned to TRA and TRB V and J templates and then assembled into clonotypes. A clonotype was counted as expanded or contracted only when both edgeR and NoisET called the clonotype significant, with the noise models trained on biological replicates. edgeR calls used a false discovery rate-adjusted p below 0.01 and a log2 fold-change threshold of 1. PCA with hierarchical clustering of max-normalized trajectories of the 1000 most abundant clonotypes was used as exploratory dynamics analysis. The CD4 or CD8 phenotype of responding clones was assigned using the separately sequenced CD4+ and CD8+ repertoires. Using fastp trimming at Q25 and MiXCR clonotype assembly, TCRdb reanalyzed the public sequencing data and kept in-frame beta chains. Rows are combined by CDR3 protein, so each entry shows the most common genes and DNA. TCRdb's processing, not the authors' own work, is the source of the V and J calls. Counted in this sample were 95,000 to 110,000 distinct CDR3 sequences; roughly 14% of them appeared once. The ten largest clones take up around 43% of the sample.

Relative to germline, V is missing 3 bases and J is missing 1 base, with 7 bases of the junction outside any gene match. CDR1 SEHNR and CDR2 FQNEAQ are derived from the germline V gene (reference sequence). Reading from cysteine to phenylalanine, the CDR3 counts 17 amino acids. Of the read, only the CDR3 DNA is kept; its 51 bases are in frame from base 1. Sequences were obtained from PBMCs or a T cell subset sorted from them (not recorded which). This TCR was sampled from a man between 18 and 29 years old who had mild COVID-19 (a few samples of this study predate the infection). The sample titles of this study are shuffled in the database, so cell type and time point are left out; the donor was told from shared clones. The chain joins TRBV7-9 to TRBJ2-3, and TRBD2 matches 10 of the central bases. At the DNA level, the sequence is TGTGCCAGCAGCTTTGCTAGCGGGGGCCCCCGCACAGATACGCAGTATTTT. This gives the protein CASSFASGGPRTDTQYF.